Each of the 21 T cell receptor beta chains below was sequenced from the same sample in a study of tumor-infiltrating lymphocytes in glioblastoma multiforme. Three nested ARM-PCR rounds with V-beta and C-beta primers built TCRB libraries. TCRdb fed the multiplex PCR reads into MiXCR, producing one record per CDR3 protein. The sample holds about 9,600 distinct CDR3 sequences; approximately 65% are singletons and the top ten take roughly 50%. The sample taken for sequencing was brain tumor tissue. The source of these receptors is a male donor with glioblastoma.

Concerning this clonotype itself: An end of the junction differs from the germline gene, which may be a read error. CDR3 coding DNA: TGTGCCAGCAGGGAGCAGGGGGCGCCGTACGAGCAATTCTTC. The encoded protein is CASREQGAPYEQFF. V and J are TRBV12-3 or TRBV12-4 and TRBJ2-7; 8 bases agree with TRBD1. The CDR3 is 14 amino acids.

The chain couples TRBV10-2 to TRBJ2-3, with 12 bases that match TRBD2. The CDR3 consists of 18 residues. Germline V gene lookup returns CDR1 WSHSY and CDR2 SAAADI. V dropped 6 bases and J dropped 0; count of bases not matched to a gene: 10. CDR3 DNA sequence: TGCGCCAGCAGAGATACCTTCCTAGCGGGAGGGAGCACAGATACGCAGTATTTT. Its protein is CASRDTFLAGGSTDTQYF.

This clonotype has a handful of counts. A junction boundary mismatches the germline segment, possibly from a read error. The rearrangement uses TRBV6-5 and TRBJ1-4, with 7 bases lining up with TRBD1. The CDR3 loop spans 14 amino acids. Germline-derived CDR1 and CDR2 are MNHEY and SVGAGI. CDR3 nucleotide sequence: TGTGCCAGCAGGCAGGGGGGGGGTGATGAAAAACTGCTTTTT. Its translation is CASRQGGGDEKLLF.

This clonotype was found a few times. This clone may be a read error of a much larger clone one base away. This chain links TRBV5-1 with TRBJ2-7; D might be TRBD1 or TRBD2, each matching 5 bases. This CDR3 contains 16 residues. Germline V gene sequence: CDR1 SGHRS, CDR2 YFSETQ. The V and J ends lost 0 bases and 6 bases respectively, with 19 bases between them. CDR3 in DNA: TGCGCCAGCAGCTTGGAAGGGACCCTAGATCTGGTCGAGCAGTACTTC. Translated, it gives CASSLEGTLDLVEQYF.

This chain links TRBV10-3 with TRBJ2-2; D possibly corresponds to TRBD2 (6 bases). The CDR3 totals 14 residues. V was cut by 8 bases and J by 2 bases, with 12 bases left in between. Germline CDR1 reads ENHRY; CDR2 reads SYGVKD. The CDR3 DNA is TGTGCCATCGGGGGGACGACTAACACCGGGGAGCTGTTTTTT. It yields the protein CAIGGTTNTGELFF.

The chain uses TRBV11-1 and TRBJ2-4, with D perhaps matching TRBD2 (6 bases). The CDR3 is 14 residues long. Germline-derived CDR1 and CDR2 are SGHAT and FQDESV (reference sequence). V gave up 6 bases and J gave up 8 bases, with 17 bases separating them. The CDR3 here is CASSHSGGGDIQYF. The DNA of the CDR3 is TGTGCCAGCAGTCATAGCGGTGGAGGGGACATTCAGTACTTC.

On this clonotype itself: Given a much more abundant clone one base away, this may be a read error. The chain uses TRBV7-9 and TRBJ2-4; no definite D call. The CDR3 length is 15 residues. The germline gives CDR1 SEHNR, CDR2 FQNEAQ (reference sequence). The CDR3 DNA reads as TGTGCCAGCAGCTTCCCGCAGGATCGTGGAAACCTTCACTACTTC. It is translated as CASSFPQDRGNLHYF.

The chain employs TRBV11-1 and TRBJ2-1; no definite D call. This CDR3 comprises 13 residues. CDR1 and CDR2 from the germline V gene are SGHAT and FQDESV (reference sequence). V was trimmed by 1 base and J by 3 bases, leaving 4 bases between them. CDR3: CASSLGGYNEQFF. As DNA, the CDR3 is TGTGCCAGCAGCTTAGGGGGCTACAATGAGCAGTTCTTC.

To note about this clonotype: Since a much larger clone is just one base distant, this may be a read error. The chain couples TRBV7-9 to TRBJ2-1, with 15 bases fitting TRBD2. Germline CDR1 and CDR2: SEHNR and FQNEAQ (reference sequence). This CDR3 spans 19 amino acids. This chain's CDR3 is CASSWTSGRVLSSFNEQFF. The CDR3 DNA reads TGTGCCAGCAGCTGGACTAGCGGGAGGGTCCTGAGCTCCTTCAATGAGCAGTTCTTC.

The V and J genes are TRBV10-2 and TRBJ2-3, with D perhaps TRBD1 (6 bases). The V gene lost 9 bases and the J gene lost 7 bases, with 23 bases spanning the gap. From germline, CDR1 is WSHSY and CDR2 SAAADI. The CDR3 is 15 residues long. The CDR3 DNA sequence: TGCGCCAGAAGCGAGGCAGGGGCCGGGGCACATACGCAGTATTTT. This gives the protein CARSEAGAGAHTQYF.

Concerning this clonotype itself: The junction and the germline gene differ at one end; a read error may be behind it. This chain's CDR3 is CASSQVEVKGAYEEYF. The DNA of the CDR3 is TGCGCCAGCAGCCAAGTTGAGGTTAAAGGGGCCTACGAGGAGTACTTC. The V and J genes are TRBV4-1 and TRBJ2-7, with a tentative D call TRBD1 (5 bases). The CDR3 runs 16 residues. CDR1 MGHRA and CDR2 YSYEKL come from the germline V gene.

Notes on this clonotype: This may be a read error: a much more frequent sequence differs by one nucleotide. This chain uses TRBV6-2 or TRBV6-3 with TRBJ1-5; TRBD1 agrees at 7 bases. Germline CDR1 MNHEY, CDR2 SVGEGT. The length of the CDR3 is 15 residues. The CDR3 sequence is CACSPQGVRDQPQHF. The CDR3 nucleotides are TGTGCCTGCAGTCCCCAGGGGGTGCGCGATCAGCCCCAGCATTTT.

The chain links TRBV6-5 to TRBJ1-1; D gene ambiguous. The CDR3 runs 14 residues. CDR1 MNHEY and CDR2 SVGAGI come from the germline V gene. With 7 bases removed from V and 4 bases from J, the gap between germline ends came to 16 bases. CDR3 region: CASTAAGWGTEAFF. The CDR3 bases are TGTGCCAGCACCGCAGCGGGGTGGGGCACTGAAGCTTTCTTT.

The rearrangement uses TRBV20-1 and TRBJ2-3; unclear D gene. CDR3 size: 14 residues. Trimming cost V 1 base and J 2 bases, with 10 bases left between them. CDR1 is DFQATT, CDR2 SNEGSKA, per germline (reference sequence). The CDR3 DNA is TGCAGTGCTAGAGTTACGAGATTCACAGATACGCAGTATTTT. Translating gives CSARVTRFTDTQYF.

In regard to this clonotype: Just one base apart from a much larger clone, this may be a read error. The chain is built from TRBV6-1 and TRBJ2-5; 8 bases agree with TRBD2. The J segment lost 9 bases and the V segment lost 6 bases, leaving 15 bases of the junction unmatched. The CDR3 extends over 15 amino acids. Germline CDR1 MNHNS, CDR2 SASEGT. The CDR3 loop reads CASSPITGLVVPQYF. Written as DNA, the CDR3 is TGTGCCAGCAGCCCTATAACGGGACTAGTGGTGCCCCAGTACTTC.

The chain employs TRBV11-2 and TRBJ2-1; TRBD2 might be the D (7 bases). V lost 5 bases and J 8 bases, leaving 22 bases between the germline ends. CDR1 and CDR2 from the germline V gene are SGHAT and FQNNGV. There are 16 residues in the CDR3. In nucleotides, the CDR3 is TGTGCCAGCAGCGGGGCGGGGGCTTCGGCCGTCGATGAGCAGTTCTTC. Its protein product is CASSGAGASAVDEQFF.

To note about this clonotype: It may be a read error: a sequence one base away is much more abundant. The genes are TRBV28 and TRBJ1-1, with D unresolved. CDR3 length: 13 amino acids. Germline V gene sequence: CDR1 MDHEN, CDR2 SYDVKM. In DNA, the CDR3 is TGTCCCAGCAGCCTCGGGCGGCGCACTGAAGCTTTCTTT. Translated, it gives CPSSLGRRTEAFF.

This clonotype was seen a handful of times. The CDR3 reads CASSEDSSYEQYF. DNA of the CDR3: TGTGCCAGCAGTGAGGACAGCTCCTACGAGCAGTACTTC. The genes are TRBV6-1 and TRBJ2-7; a possible D gene is TRBD1 (6 bases). The CDR3 is 13 residues long. From germline, CDR1 is MNHNS and CDR2 SASEGT. The germline V and J ends were trimmed by 3 bases and 0 bases, with 6 bases remaining between them.

This clonotype was counted only a few times. This chain connects TRBV11-3 to TRBJ2-2; D is possibly TRBD1 (6 bases). CDR3 length: 17 residues. Germline CDR1 is SGHNT and CDR2 is YENEEA. V shed 0 bases and J shed 1 base, with 12 bases lying between them. CDR3 amino acids: CASSLDGTRGNTGELFF. CDR3 DNA sequence: TGTGCCAGCAGCTTAGATGGTACCAGGGGGAACACCGGGGAGCTGTTTTTT.

Worth noting for this clonotype: This may arise from a read error, as a much more abundant clone is one base away. V usage is TRBV5-1 and J usage is TRBJ1-3, with D possibly matching TRBD1 (5 bases). The CDR3 is made up of 14 amino acids. Germline values: CDR1 SGHRS, CDR2 YFSETQ. In DNA, the CDR3 is TGCGCCAGCAGCTCGCTTGGGGCTGGAGACACCATATATTTT. It translates to CASSSLGAGDTIYF.

V is TRBV11-2 and J is TRBJ2-7; no clear D gene. Germline CDR1 is SGHAT and CDR2 is FQNNGV. V was trimmed by 1 base and J by 0 bases, leaving 7 bases between them. The CDR3 is 14 residues long. The CDR3 region is CASSLGVGSYEQYF. The CDR3 coding sequence is TGTGCCAGCAGCTTAGGGGTGGGCTCCTACGAGCAGTACTTC.